One and the same sample provided the 21 T cell receptor beta chains below, sequenced in a study of blood T cell repertoires in COVID-19. Profiled with immunoSEQ multiplex PCR; TCRdb holds only in-frame clones, not every one. The sample records about 160,000 clones, roughly 80% being singletons. The sample comprised PBMCs or T cells enriched from blood (not recorded which). These receptors were collected from a woman in her forties with acute COVID-19.

V gene TRBV27 combines with J gene TRBJ1-5; 7 positions agree with TRBD1. J was trimmed by 6 bases and V by 5 bases; bases with no gene match: 7. Germline CDR1 is MNHEY and CDR2 is SMNVEV (reference sequence). This CDR3 is 14 amino acids long. The CDR3 nucleotides are TGTGCCAGCAGTGTCCAGGGGGAGGTTCAGCCCCAGCATTTT. Protein sequence: CASSVQGEVQPQHF.

V is TRBV12-5 and J is TRBJ2-7; no firm D call. The germline gives CDR1 LGHNT, CDR2 FRNRAP. The V end lost 6 bases, the J end lost 9 bases, and 15 bases lay between the germline ends. The CDR3 consists of 12 residues. CDR3 DNA: TGTGCTAGTGGCCCAGACTGGTGGCCGCAGTACTTC. Protein sequence: CASGPDWWPQYF.

The chain links TRBV29-1 to TRBJ1-4; no definite D call. The CDR3 runs 11 residues. The germline V gene encodes CDR1 SQVTM and CDR2 ANQGSEA. Trimming removed 3 bases from V and 6 bases from J, with 5 bases in between. In DNA, the CDR3 is TGCAGCGTTGAGGAGGATGAAAAACTGTTTTTT. Amino acids: CSVEEDEKLFF.

This clone came up once. The V gene is TRBV10-1, the J gene TRBJ1-1; 10 bases are shared with TRBD1. Germline lookup yields CDR1 WNHNN and CDR2 SYGVQD (reference sequence). J lost 11 bases, V lost 4 bases, and 7 bases had no gene match. The CDR3 consists of 13 residues. The CDR3, as DNA: TGCGCCAGCAGTGCCGGGACAGGGGATAAGGCTTTCTTT. The encoded protein is CASSAGTGDKAFF.

The chain is built from TRBV7-2 and TRBJ2-3; TRBD2 aligns across 9 bases. CDR3 size: 12 residues. V shed 3 bases and J 12 bases; nucleotides not matched to a gene: 4. The germline V gene has CDR1 SGHTA and CDR2 FQGNSA. The CDR3 region has the DNA TGTGCCAGCAGCTTCTTAGCGGGAGTCCAGTATTTT. It yields the protein CASSFLAGVQYF. Filled out from reference TRBV7-2 and TRBJ2-3, the complete variable domain reads GAGVSQSPSNKVTEKGKDVELRCDPISGHTALYWYRQSLGQGLEFLIYFQGNSAPDKSGLPSDRFSAERTGGSVSTLTIQRTQQEDSAVYLCASSFLAGVQYFGPGTRLTVL.

This clone was recorded a few times. The CDR3 spells CASSRSTGTAESYEQYF. CDR3 DNA: TGTGCCAGCAGCCGATCGACCGGGACAGCCGAATCCTACGAGCAGTACTTC. The chain combines TRBV27 with TRBJ2-7; 7 bases align to TRBD1. V dropped 6 bases and J dropped 1; count of bases not matched to a gene: 15. Germline CDR1 MNHEY, CDR2 SMNVEV (reference sequence). The CDR3 runs to 17 residues.

The genes are TRBV6-5 and TRBJ1-2; 12 bases map to TRBD1. The germline gives CDR1 MNHEY, CDR2 SVGAGI. V shed 0 bases, J shed 3 bases, and the junction held 2 bases outside the gene matches. This CDR3 contains 16 residues. CDR3 residues: CASSYSGQGADYGYTF. Written as DNA, the CDR3 is TGTGCCAGCAGTTACTCGGGACAGGGGGCGGACTATGGCTACACCTTC.

V gene TRBV2 combines with J gene TRBJ1-1; tentative D call: TRBD1 (6 bases). The ends were cut back, 7 bases at V and 0 bases at J, with 12 bases in the middle. The CDR3 extends over 14 amino acids. The germline CDR1 and CDR2 sequences are SNHLY and FYNNEI. The CDR3 protein is CASKQGFMNTEAFF. CDR3 nucleotide sequence: TGTGCCAGCAAACAGGGTTTCATGAACACTGAAGCTTTCTTT. Supplemented by reference TRBV2 and TRBJ1-1, the full variable domain reads EPEVTQTPSHQVTQMGQEVILRCVPISNHLYFYWYRQILGQKVEFLVSFYNNEISEKSEIFDDQFSVERPDGSNFTLKIRSTKLEDSAMYFCASKQGFMNTEAFFGQGTRLTVV.

J is TRBJ1-1 and V is TRBV6-5; tentatively, D is TRBD1 (6 bases). V gave up 2 bases and J gave up 4 bases, with 14 bases separating them. Germline V gives CDR1 MNHEY, CDR2 SVGAGI. The CDR3 is made up of 15 amino acids. The CDR3 loop is CASSYESGVSTEAFF. Here the CDR3 DNA reads TGTGCCAGCAGTTACGAATCAGGGGTGAGCACTGAAGCTTTCTTT.

This clone was seen a few times. Other nucleotide sequences in the sample specify the same CDR3. The chain employs TRBV9 and TRBJ2-1; 10 bases are shared with TRBD2. Germline CDR1 is SGDLS and CDR2 is YYNGEE. V shed 2 bases, J shed 4 bases, and the junction held 3 bases outside the gene matches. This CDR3 is 15 amino acids long. The CDR3, as DNA: TGTGCCAGCAGCGTTAGCGGGGGGCTATACAATGAGCAGTTCTTC. Translating it yields CASSVSGGLYNEQFF.

The chain employs TRBV25-1 and TRBJ2-1; TRBD2 aligns across 9 bases. This CDR3 spans 16 amino acids. From germline, CDR1 is MGHDK and CDR2 SYGVNS. With V trimmed by 2 bases and J by 5 bases, 7 bases remained unmatched. In DNA form, the CDR3 reads TGTGCCAGCAGTGAACTCAGCGGGAGGTACAACAATGAGCAGTTCTTC. It translates to CASSELSGRYNNEQFF.

This chain connects TRBV10-3 to TRBJ1-5; 7 bases agree with TRBD1. The CDR3 is 13 residues long. V was clipped by 10 bases and J by 4 bases; unmatched bases: 7. Germline CDR1 reads ENHRY; CDR2 reads SYGVKD. The CDR3, as DNA: TGTGCCACCCAGACAGGGTCAAATCAGCCCCAGCATTTT. It is translated as CATQTGSNQPQHF.

This chain links TRBV27 with TRBJ2-3; 13 nucleotides agree with TRBD2. CDR1 is MNHEY and CDR2 is SMNVEV in the germline V gene (reference sequence). Trimming took 4 bases from V and 6 from J; bases not matched to a gene: 19. The CDR3 is 20 residues long. CDR3 bases: TGTGCCAGCAGTTCCGCCGGACTAGCGGGAGAAGTGGTCCCGGCGGATACGCAGTATTTT. Its protein is CASSSAGLAGEVVPADTQYF.

This clone was counted at least ten times. CDR3 in amino acids: CASSERGEQGGTEAFF. CDR3 nucleotides: TGTGCCAGCAGTGAACGGGGGGAACAGGGTGGCACTGAAGCTTTCTTT. The chain carries TRBV6-1 and TRBJ1-1; TRBD1 might be the D (6 bases). Germline values: CDR1 MNHNS, CDR2 SASEGT. The CDR3 is 16 amino acids. With 2 bases removed from V and 4 bases from J, the gap between germline ends came to 17 bases.

The rearrangement links TRBV3-1 (or the pseudogene TRBV3-2) to TRBJ2-7, with 16 bases identical to TRBD2. The CDR3 contains 17 residues. V shed 0 bases, J shed 7 bases, and the junction held 6 bases outside the gene matches. Germline V gene lookup returns CDR1 LGHDT and CDR2 YNNKEL (reference sequence). The DNA of the CDR3 is TGTGCCAGCAGCCAAGATGGGGGACTAGCGGGAGGGAGGGAGCAGTACTTC. The encoded protein is CASSQDGGLAGGREQYF.

The V gene is TRBV27, the J gene TRBJ1-6; D may be TRBD1 (5 bases). Germline-derived CDR1 and CDR2 are MNHEY and SMNVEV (reference sequence). Trimming cost V 5 bases and J 6 bases, with 17 bases left between them. The CDR3 has 16 amino acids. CDR3 DNA sequence: TGTGCCAGCAGTCTTGGGGGAGGGGCCCCTAATTCACCCCTCCACTTT. Its protein is CASSLGGGAPNSPLHF.

V and J are TRBV5-1 and TRBJ1-5, with TRBD1 matching over 12 bases. Germline-derived CDR1 and CDR2 are SGHRS and YFSETQ. The CDR3 runs 18 residues. V shed 4 bases and J 0 bases; nucleotides not matched to a gene: 8. The CDR3 is CASSPSGTGGYSNQPQHF. The CDR3 nucleotides read TGCGCCAGCAGCCCCTCCGGGACAGGGGGCTATAGCAATCAGCCCCAGCATTTT.

The chain links TRBV7-9 to TRBJ1-2; no firm D call. Trimming cost V 1 base and J 8 bases, with 11 bases left between them. The CDR3 covers 13 residues. Germline V CDR1 and CDR2: SEHNR, FQNEAQ (reference sequence). This chain's CDR3 is CASSLGSEEGYTF. The DNA for the CDR3 is TGTGCCAGCAGCTTAGGGTCAGAGGAGGGCTACACCTTC.

The V gene is TRBV5-5, the J gene TRBJ2-5; 9 bases are a match to TRBD2. J lost 4 bases, V lost 4 bases, and 14 bases had no gene match. This CDR3 is 17 amino acids long. Germline V gene data show CDR1 as SGHKS and CDR2 as YYEKEE (reference sequence). The CDR3 loop reads CASSQRWREGPGETQYF. CDR3 nucleotides: TGTGCCAGCAGCCAACGTTGGCGGGAGGGCCCGGGAGAGACCCAGTACTTC.

This clone was seen a handful of times. The chain couples TRBV30 to TRBJ1-2; tentative D call: TRBD1 (6 bases). Germline CDR1 is GTSNPN and CDR2 is SVGIG (reference sequence). CDR3 length: 13 residues. The V and J ends lost 3 bases and 4 bases respectively, with 12 bases between them. CDR3 DNA sequence: TGTGCCTGGAGAGGGGGGGGGAGCTATGGCTACACCTTC. Translated, it gives CAWRGGGSYGYTF. The full variable domain, completed using reference TRBV30 and TRBJ1-2, is SQTIHQWPATLVQPVGSPLSLECTVEGTSNPNLYWYRQAAGRGLQLLFYSVGIGQISSEVPQNLSASRPQDRQFILSSKKLLLSDSGFYLCAWRGGGSYGYTFGSGTRLTVV.

The rearrangement links TRBV5-4 to TRBJ2-2; no reliable D call. Trimming shortened V by 4 bases and J by 5 bases, and 12 bases separated the two germline ends. Germline assignment: CDR1 SGHNT and CDR2 YYREEE (reference sequence). The CDR3 covers 14 residues. For the CDR3, the DNA is TGTGCCAGCAGCCGTCAGGATCATACCGGGGAGCTGTTTTTT. Protein: CASSRQDHTGELFF. Combining the CDR3 with reference TRBV5-4 and TRBJ2-2 gives the whole variable domain ETGVTQSPTHLIKTRGQQVTLRCSSQSGHNTVSWYQQALGQGPQFIFQYYREEENGRGNFPPRFSGLQFPNYSSELNVNALELDDSALYLCASSRQDHTGELFFGEGSRLTVL.